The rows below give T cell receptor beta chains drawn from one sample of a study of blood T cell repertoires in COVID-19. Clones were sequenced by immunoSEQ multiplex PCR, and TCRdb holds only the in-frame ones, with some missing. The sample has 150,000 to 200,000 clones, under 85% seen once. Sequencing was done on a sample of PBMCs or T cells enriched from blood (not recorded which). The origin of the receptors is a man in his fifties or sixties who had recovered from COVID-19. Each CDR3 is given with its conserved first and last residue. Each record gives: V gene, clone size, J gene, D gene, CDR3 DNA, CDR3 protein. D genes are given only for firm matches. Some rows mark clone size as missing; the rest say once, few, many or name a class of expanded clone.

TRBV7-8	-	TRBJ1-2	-	TGTGCCAGCAGCTTTGCCGGAGGTAGCTACACCTTC	CASSFAGGSYTF
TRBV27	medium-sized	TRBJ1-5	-	TGTGCCAGCAGTCCCTGGGACGGGAGGAATCAGCCCCAGCATTTT	CASSPWDGRNQPQHF
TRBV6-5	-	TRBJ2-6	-	TGTGCCAGCAGTCGACAGGCGTCCGTGGCCAACGTCCTGACTTTC	CASSRQASVANVLTF
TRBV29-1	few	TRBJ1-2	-	TGCAGCGCTGAACAGGGTTCCTATGGCTACACCTTC	CSAEQGSYGYTF
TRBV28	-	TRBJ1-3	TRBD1	TGTGCCAGTAGCGTGGTAACAGGGGCCGATCTACGACCATTAAACTCTGGAAACACCATATATTTT	CASSVVTGADLRPLNSGNTIYF
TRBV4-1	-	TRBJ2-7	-	TGCGCCAGCAGCCAAGCCCCGCCCCCAGCAGGGAAGGCCTACGAGCAGTACTTC	CASSQAPPPAGKAYEQYF
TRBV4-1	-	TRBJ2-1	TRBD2	TGCGCCAGCAGCCAGGGACTAGCGGGGGCCACGTACAATGAGCAGTTCTTC	CASSQGLAGATYNEQFF
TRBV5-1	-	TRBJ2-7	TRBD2	TGCGCCAGCAGGGCCCGCCGGGAGGCCTACGAGCAGTACTTC	CASRARREAYEQYF
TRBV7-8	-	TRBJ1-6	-	TGTGCCAGCAGCCCCTCGGGCGGGGTGAATTCACCCCTCCACTTT	CASSPSGGVNSPLHF
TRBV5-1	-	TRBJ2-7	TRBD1	TGCGCCAGCAGCTTGGCTGGAGACAGGGGTGGCGAGCAGTACTTC	CASSLAGDRGGEQYF
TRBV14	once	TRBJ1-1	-	TGTGCCAGCAGCTTCTTGCGGGCCAACACTGAAGCTTTCTTT	CASSFLRANTEAFF
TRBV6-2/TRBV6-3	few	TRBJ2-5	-	TGTGCCAGCAGTTCCCCAGGGGAATCGGAGACCCAGTACTTC	CASSSPGESETQYF
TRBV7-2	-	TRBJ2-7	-	TGTGCCAGCAGCGATAATAACAGCTACGAGCAGTACTTC	CASSDNNSYEQYF
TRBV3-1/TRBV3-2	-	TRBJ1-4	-	TGTGCCAGCAGCCCGGGGAGAATAGGGGAAAAACTGTTTTTT	CASSPGRIGEKLFF
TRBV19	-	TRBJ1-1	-	TGTGCCAGCGCCACCCCGGTGAGTAATGAAGCTTTCTTT	CASATPVSNEAFF